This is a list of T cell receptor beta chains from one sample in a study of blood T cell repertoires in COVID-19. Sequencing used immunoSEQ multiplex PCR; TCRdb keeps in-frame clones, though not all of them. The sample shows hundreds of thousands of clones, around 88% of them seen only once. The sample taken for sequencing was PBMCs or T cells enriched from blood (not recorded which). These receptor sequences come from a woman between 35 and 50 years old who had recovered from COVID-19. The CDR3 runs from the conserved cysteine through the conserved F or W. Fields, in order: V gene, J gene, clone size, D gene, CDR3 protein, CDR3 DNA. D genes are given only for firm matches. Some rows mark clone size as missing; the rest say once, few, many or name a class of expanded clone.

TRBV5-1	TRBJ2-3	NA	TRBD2	CASSLILAGGTDTQYF	TGCGCCAGCAGCTTGATCCTAGCGGGAGGGACAGATACGCAGTATTTT
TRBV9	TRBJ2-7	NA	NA	CASSLGGQTDYEQYF	TGTGCCAGCAGCCTAGGGGGACAAACCGACTACGAGCAGTACTTC
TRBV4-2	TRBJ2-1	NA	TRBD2	CASSSRTRDNEQFF	TGTGCCAGCAGCTCTCGGACTAGAGACAATGAGCAGTTCTTC
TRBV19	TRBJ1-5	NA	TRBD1	CASTLGSGQGLMGDQPQHF	TGTGCCAGTACCCTTGGGTCTGGACAGGGGTTGATGGGAGATCAGCCCCAGCATTTT
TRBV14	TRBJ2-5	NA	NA	CASSQGAGPQETQYF	TGTGCCAGCAGCCAGGGTGCGGGCCCCCAAGAGACCCAGTACTTC
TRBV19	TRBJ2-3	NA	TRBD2	CASSIRLAGASGGTDTQYF	TGTGCCAGTAGTATCCGCCTAGCGGGAGCTTCGGGGGGCACAGATACGCAGTATTTT
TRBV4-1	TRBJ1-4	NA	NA	CASSQASQGIGEKLFF	TGCGCCAGCAGCCAGGCCTCGCAGGGGATCGGCGAAAAACTGTTTTTT
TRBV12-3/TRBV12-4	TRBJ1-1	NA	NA	CASTGGGRPEAFF	TGTGCCTCGACGGGGGGAGGTCGCCCTGAAGCTTTCTTT
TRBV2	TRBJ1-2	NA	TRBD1	CASSAGTDSNYGYTF	TGTGCCAGCAGTGCCGGGACAGATAGTAACTATGGCTACACCTTC
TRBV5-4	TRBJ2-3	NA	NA	CASSLLTGVTDTQYF	TGTGCCAGCAGCTTGTTGACGGGAGTGACAGATACGCAGTATTTT
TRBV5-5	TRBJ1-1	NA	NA	CASSLAVYTEAFF	TGTGCCAGCAGCTTGGCAGTGTACACTGAAGCTTTCTTT
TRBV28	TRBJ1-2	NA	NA	CASRGHPHGYTF	TGTGCCAGCAGGGGACACCCGCATGGCTACACCTTC
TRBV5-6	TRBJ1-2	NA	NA	CASSFIGVLVYGYTF	TGTGCCAGCAGCTTTATAGGAGTCCTTGTTTATGGCTACACCTTC
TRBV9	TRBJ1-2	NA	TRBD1	CASSTTGVFDYTF	TGTGCCAGCAGCACAACAGGGGTCTTCGACTACACCTTC
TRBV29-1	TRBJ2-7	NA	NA	CSVDLQGMGYEQYF	TGCAGCGTTGATCTCCAGGGAATGGGCTACGAGCAGTACTTC
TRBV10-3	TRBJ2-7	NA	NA	CAISDETKAPYEQYF	TGTGCCATCAGTGACGAGACAAAGGCTCCCTACGAGCAGTACTTC
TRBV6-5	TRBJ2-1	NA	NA	CASRRGRGSDEQFF	TGTGCCAGCCGTAGGGGGAGAGGATCGGACGAGCAGTTCTTC
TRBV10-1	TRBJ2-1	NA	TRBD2	CASSETAGGHNEQFF	TGCGCCAGCAGTGAAACAGCGGGAGGGCACAATGAGCAGTTCTTC
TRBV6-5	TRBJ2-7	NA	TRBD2	CASSWGSGVSYEQYF	TGTGCCAGCAGTTGGGGTAGCGGGGTCTCCTACGAGCAGTACTTC
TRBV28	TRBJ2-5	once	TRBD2	CASSEREPRGETQYF	TGTGCCAGCAGTGAGCGGGAGCCCAGAGGGGAGACCCAGTACTTC
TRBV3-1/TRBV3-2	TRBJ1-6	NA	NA	CASSQVGELALHF	TGTGCCAGCAGCCAAGTCGGGGAGCTGGCCCTCCACTTT
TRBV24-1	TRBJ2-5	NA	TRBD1	CATAAGGTETQYF	TGTGCCACCGCGGCAGGGGGAACAGAGACCCAGTACTTC
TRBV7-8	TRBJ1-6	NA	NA	CASSLTEQGKFPLHF	TGTGCCAGCAGCTTAACGGAACAGGGAAAATTTCCCCTCCACTTT
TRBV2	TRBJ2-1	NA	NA	CASSEGVANEQFF	TGTGCCAGCAGTGAAGGGGTAGCCAATGAGCAGTTCTTC
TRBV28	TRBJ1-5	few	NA	CASSLVPLIRQPQHF	TGTGCCAGCAGTTTAGTTCCCCTCATTAGACAGCCCCAGCATTTT
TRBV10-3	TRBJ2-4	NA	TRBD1	CAISGTGNIQYF	TGTGCCATCAGTGGGACAGGAAACATTCAGTACTTC
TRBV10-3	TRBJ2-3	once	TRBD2	CAISESLAGGPSDTQYF	TGTGCCATCAGTGAGTCCCTAGCGGGAGGGCCCTCAGATACGCAGTATTTT
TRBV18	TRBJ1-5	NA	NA	CASSAAQGYQPQHF	TGTGCCAGCTCAGCGGCCCAGGGATATCAGCCCCAGCATTTT
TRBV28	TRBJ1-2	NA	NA	CASSSDNAHGYTF	TGTGCCAGCAGTTCGGACAATGCTCATGGCTACACCTTC
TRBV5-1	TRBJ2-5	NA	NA	CASSYEAYGETQYF	TGCGCCAGCAGCTACGAGGCTTACGGAGAGACCCAGTACTTC
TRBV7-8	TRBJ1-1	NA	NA	CASTRTDKAFF	TGTGCCAGCACCCGGACAGACAAAGCTTTCTTT
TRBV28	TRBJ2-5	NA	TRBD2	CASSLGGLAVIQETQYF	TGTGCCAGCAGTTTAGGAGGACTAGCGGTAATTCAAGAGACCCAGTACTTC
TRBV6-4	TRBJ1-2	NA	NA	CASSDSGSYGYTF	TGTGCCAGCAGTGACTCCGGGAGTTATGGCTACACCTTC
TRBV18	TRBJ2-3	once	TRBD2	CASSPGVAGDTQYF	TGTGCCAGCTCACCAGGGGTAGCGGGAGATACGCAGTATTTT
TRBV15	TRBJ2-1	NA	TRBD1	CATRTRQGLGNEQFF	TGTGCCACCAGAACAAGACAGGGGTTGGGTAATGAGCAGTTCTTC
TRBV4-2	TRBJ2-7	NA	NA	CASSQARDPSYEQYF	TGTGCCAGCAGCCAAGCCCGGGATCCTTCCTACGAGCAGTACTTC
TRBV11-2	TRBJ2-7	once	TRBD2	CASSTGLAGGSYEQYF	TGTGCCAGCAGCACCGGTCTAGCGGGAGGGTCCTACGAGCAGTACTTC
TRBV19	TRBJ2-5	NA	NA	CASSIPGLPGTQYF	TGTGCCAGTAGTATCCCGGGTCTTCCGGGGACCCAGTACTTC
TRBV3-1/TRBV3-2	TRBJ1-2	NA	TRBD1	CASATHRGNGYTF	TGTGCCAGCGCCACCCACAGGGGGAATGGCTACACCTTC
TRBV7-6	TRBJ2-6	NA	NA	CASSLESRAGANVLTF	TGTGCCAGCAGCTTAGAGTCCAGGGCTGGGGCCAACGTCCTGACTTTC
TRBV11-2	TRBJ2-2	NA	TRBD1	CATKTGPGELFF	TGTGCCACCAAGACAGGGCCAGGGGAGCTGTTTTTT
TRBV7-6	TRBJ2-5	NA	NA	CASSPLRRVQETQYF	TGTGCCAGCAGCCCTCTTAGGAGGGTTCAAGAGACCCAGTACTTC
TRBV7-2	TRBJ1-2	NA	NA	CASSPFRDGYTF	TGTGCCAGCAGCCCCTTCAGGGATGGCTACACCTTC
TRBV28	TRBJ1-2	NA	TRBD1	CASRKPTGTYGYTF	TGTGCCAGCAGAAAACCGACAGGGACCTATGGCTACACCTTC
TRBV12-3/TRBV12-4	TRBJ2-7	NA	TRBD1	CASNLGTGDEQYF	TGTGCCAGCAACTTGGGGACAGGGGACGAGCAGTACTTC
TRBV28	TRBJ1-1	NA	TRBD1	CASTRSRTGKAFF	TGTGCCAGCACCCGGTCCCGGACAGGGAAGGCTTTCTTT
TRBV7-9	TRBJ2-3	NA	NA	CASSLVVGTSTDTQYF	TGTGCCAGCAGCTTAGTTGTCGGGACTAGCACAGATACGCAGTATTTT
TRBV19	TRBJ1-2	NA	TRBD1	CASSSGTGPYGYTF	TGTGCCAGTAGTAGCGGGACAGGACCATATGGCTACACCTTC
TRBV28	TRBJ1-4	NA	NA	CASSSPTSRVKRLFF	TGTGCCAGCAGTTCCCCGACATCCCGAGTGAAAAGACTGTTTTTT
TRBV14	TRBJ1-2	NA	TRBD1	CASSQGVHSGYTF	TGTGCCAGCAGTCAGGGGGTTCATTCTGGCTACACCTTC
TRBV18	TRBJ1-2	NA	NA	CASSPDLAGGYTF	TGTGCCAGCTCACCGGACTTGGCCGGTGGCTACACCTTC
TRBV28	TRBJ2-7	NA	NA	CASSRGLLYEQYF	TGTGCCAGCAGCCGAGGACTACTCTACGAGCAGTACTTC
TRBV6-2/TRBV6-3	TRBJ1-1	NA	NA	CASSYSPGGPTFF	TGTGCCAGCAGTTATTCCCCGGGGGGTCCGACTTTCTTT
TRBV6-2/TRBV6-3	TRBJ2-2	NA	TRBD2	CASSYTRRGAGVTGELFF	TGTGCCAGCAGTTACACCCGTCGCGGCGCGGGAGTCACCGGGGAGCTGTTTTTT
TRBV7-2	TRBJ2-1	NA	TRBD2	CASSLDPSGSSYNEQFF	TGTGCCAGCAGCTTAGACCCGAGCGGGAGCTCCTACAATGAGCAGTTCTTC
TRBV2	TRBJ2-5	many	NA	CASSEVLETQYF	TGTGCCAGCAGTGAAGTTCTCGAGACCCAGTACTTC
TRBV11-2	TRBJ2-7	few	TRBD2	CATTSGRGTYEQYF	TGTGCCACGACTAGCGGGAGGGGTACCTACGAGCAGTACTTC